These 2 T cell receptor beta chains were sequenced from one sample in a study of cytomegalovirus exposure and HLA in healthy donors. PCR involved 60 Vbeta and 13 Jbeta primers. Using immunoSEQ multiplex PCR, the repertoire was profiled, and TCRdb retains in-frame clones only, with some absent. The sample records 150,000 to 200,000 clones, around 84% being singletons. The specimen sequenced was PBMCs. The receptors derive from a middle-aged woman in good health and CMV-seronegative.

A remark on this clone: One end of the junction varies from germline; a read error may be responsible. J is TRBJ1-2 and V is TRBV7-9; TRBD1 is a possible D gene (5 bases). The V gene's germline CDR1 is SEHNR and CDR2 FQNEAQ (reference sequence). This CDR3 contains 16 residues. The chain's CDR3 is CSSSLVGGPVNYGYTF. The CDR3 coding sequence is TGTTCCAGCAGCTTAGTGGGGGGTCCCGTTAACTATGGCTACACCTTC.

The chain links TRBV6-5 to TRBJ2-7, with D perhaps TRBD1 (5 bases). V was clipped by 4 bases and J by 2 bases, with 9 bases between them. CDR1 MNHEY and CDR2 SVGAGI come from the germline V gene. This CDR3 is built from 13 residues. CDR3 in DNA: TGTGCCAGCAGTTTCCCAGGGACCTACGAGCAGTACTTC. Translating gives CASSFPGTYEQYF.